A selection of T cell receptor beta chains follows, all from one sample in a study of patients and donors after allogeneic stem cell transplantation. TCRdb re-derived calls from the RT-PCR reads in MiXCR, one entry per CDR3 protein. The sample lists hundreds of thousands of distinct CDR3 sequences, roughly 17% seen once, with around 7.2% in the top ten. Input material: blood, either unsorted or a sorted T cell fraction (not recorded which). Receptor source: a human donor who was either an allogeneic HSCT recipient or a stem cell or donor lymphocyte infusion donor (not recorded which). It is not recorded whose cells these are; they may come from a transplant donor. Both conserved end residues are part of each CDR3. Fields, in order: clone size, D gene, J gene, V gene, CDR3 DNA, CDR3 protein. The D gene is left open where the match is weak. Clone size appears in some rows only: once, few, many, or a class for an expanded clone.

.,.,TRBJ2-3,TRBV25-1,TGTGCCAGCAGTGAACTGGGGGGCACAGATACGCAGTATTTT,CASSELGGTDTQYF
.,TRBD1,TRBJ2-5,TRBV5-6,TGTGCCAGCAGCTTGCCCCGGCCCGGGACAGGGAGGGAGACCCAGTACTTC,CASSLPRPGTGRETQYF
few,.,TRBJ2-2,TRBV4-3,TGCGCCAGCAGCCAAGACCGGGCCTTGTACACCGGGGAGCTGTTTTTT,CASSQDRALYTGELFF
many,.,TRBJ1-1,TRBV12-3/TRBV12-4,TGTGCCAGCAGTTCCAAGATGGACACTGAAGCTTTCTTT,CASSSKMDTEAFF
.,.,TRBJ1-1,TRBV30,TGTGCCTGGGCTCCAGGGAGGGCTGAAGCTTTCTTT,CAWAPGRAEAFF
.,TRBD1,TRBJ2-7,TRBV6-2/TRBV6-3,TGTGCCAGCAGGGACAGGGGGCGGACCCCTGGTTACGAGCAGTACTTC,CASRDRGRTPGYEQYF
many,.,TRBJ1-4,TRBV12-3/TRBV12-4,TGTGCCAGCAGTCTCCACAGGGCGAGTGAAAAACTGTTTTTT,CASSLHRASEKLFF
.,.,TRBJ2-3,TRBV15,TGTGCCACCAGCAGGTGGCAGGGAAATGAGGCGCAGTATTTT,CATSRWQGNEAQYF
few,.,TRBJ1-4,TRBV7-9,TGTGCCAGCAGCCCACCTTTGATGGCGGGTGAAAAACTGTTTTTT,CASSPPLMAGEKLFF
.,.,TRBJ2-7,TRBV29-1,TGCAGCGTTGAAGAGGGAAACTACGAGCAGTACTTC,CSVEEGNYEQYF
few,.,TRBJ1-6,TRBV20-1,TGCAGTGCAGGTAGACCGAATAATTCACCCCTCCACTTT,CSAGRPNNSPLHF
few,.,TRBJ2-5,TRBV7-9,TGTGCCAGCAGCTTAACAGATGTGACCCAGTACTTC,CASSLTDVTQYF
.,.,TRBJ2-1,TRBV4-3,TGCGCCAGCAGACGGACGGTCGGGGCCTACAATGAGCAGTTCTTC,CASRRTVGAYNEQFF
few,.,TRBJ1-2,TRBV6-5,TGTGCCAGCAGTTTGGCAGGGGCGAACTATGGCTACACCTTC,CASSLAGANYGYTF
many,.,TRBJ1-2,TRBV3-1,TGTGCCAGCAGCCGACAGGCGAACTATGGCTACACCTTC,CASSRQANYGYTF
.,TRBD2,TRBJ2-2,TRBV5-5,TGTGCCAGCAGCTTCCCTAGCGGGGGACCGAACACCGGGGAGCTGTTTTTT,CASSFPSGGPNTGELFF
few,.,TRBJ2-3,TRBV10-3,TGTGCCATCAGTGATCCGGGGAGCGCAGATACGCAGTATTTT,CAISDPGSADTQYF
few,TRBD2,TRBJ2-1,TRBV20-1,TGCAGTGCTAGGACTAGCGGGGGGATCTCCTACAATGAGCAGTTCTTC,CSARTSGGISYNEQFF